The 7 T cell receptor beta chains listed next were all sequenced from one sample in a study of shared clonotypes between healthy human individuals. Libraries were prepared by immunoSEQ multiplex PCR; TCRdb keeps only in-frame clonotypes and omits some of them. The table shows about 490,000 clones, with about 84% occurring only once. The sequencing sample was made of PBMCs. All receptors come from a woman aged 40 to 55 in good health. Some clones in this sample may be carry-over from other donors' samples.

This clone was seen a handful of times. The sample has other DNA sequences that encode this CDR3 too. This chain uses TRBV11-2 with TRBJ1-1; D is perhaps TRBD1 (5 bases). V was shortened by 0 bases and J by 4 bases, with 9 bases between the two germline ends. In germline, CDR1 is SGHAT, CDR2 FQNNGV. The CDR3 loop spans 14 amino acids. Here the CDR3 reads CASSLERGGTEAFF. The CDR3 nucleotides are TGTGCCAGCAGCTTAGAGAGGGGAGGCACTGAAGCTTTCTTT.

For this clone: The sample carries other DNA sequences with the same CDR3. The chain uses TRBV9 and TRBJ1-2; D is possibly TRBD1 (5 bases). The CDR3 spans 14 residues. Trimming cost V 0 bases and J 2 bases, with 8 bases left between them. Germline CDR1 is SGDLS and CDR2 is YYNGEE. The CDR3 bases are TGTGCCAGCAGCGTAGGTGGGGCCAACTATGGCTACACCTTC. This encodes CASSVGGANYGYTF.

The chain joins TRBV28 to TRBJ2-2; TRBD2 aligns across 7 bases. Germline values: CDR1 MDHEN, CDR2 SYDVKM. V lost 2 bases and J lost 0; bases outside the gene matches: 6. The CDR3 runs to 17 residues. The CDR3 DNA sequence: TGTGCCAGCAGTTTAAACGAGCGGGGAACGAACACCGGGGAGCTGTTTTTT. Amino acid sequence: CASSLNERGTNTGELFF.

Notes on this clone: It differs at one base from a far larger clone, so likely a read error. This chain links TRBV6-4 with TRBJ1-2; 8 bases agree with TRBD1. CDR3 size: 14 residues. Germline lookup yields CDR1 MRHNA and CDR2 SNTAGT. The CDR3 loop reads CTSSEDGQGYGYTF. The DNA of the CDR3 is TGTACCAGCAGTGAGGATGGACAGGGCTATGGCTACACCTTC.

The CDR3 loop reads CASTRLGGLADTQYF. In DNA, the CDR3 is TGTGCCAGCACCCGTTTGGGAGGACTAGCAGATACGCAGTATTTT. The chain recombines TRBV7-2 with TRBJ2-3; TRBD2 matches at 7 bases. This CDR3 contains 15 residues. Per germline, CDR1 SGHTA and CDR2 FQGNSA. With V trimmed by 7 bases and J by 4 bases, 11 bases remained unmatched. Drawing the rest from reference TRBV7-2 and TRBJ2-3, the complete variable domain is GAGVSQSPSNKVTEKGKDVELRCDPISGHTALYWYRQSLGQGLEFLIYFQGNSAPDKSGLPSDRFSAERTGGSVSTLTIQRTQQEDSAVYLCASTRLGGLADTQYFGPGTRLTVL.

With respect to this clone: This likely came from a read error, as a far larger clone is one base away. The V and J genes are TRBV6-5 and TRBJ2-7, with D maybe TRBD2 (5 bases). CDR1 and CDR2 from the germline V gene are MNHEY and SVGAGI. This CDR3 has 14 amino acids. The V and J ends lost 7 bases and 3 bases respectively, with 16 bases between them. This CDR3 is CASTTGYPIYEQYF. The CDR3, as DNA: TGTGCCAGCACCACGGGGTATCCCATCTACGAGCAGTACTTC.

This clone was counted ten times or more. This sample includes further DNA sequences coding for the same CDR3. As DNA, the CDR3 is TGCGCCAGCAGCCAACTCGGGACAGAGCGTGAAGCTTTCTTT. It codes for CASSQLGTEREAFF. The rearrangement joins TRBV4-3 to TRBJ1-1, with TRBD1 identical over 7 bases. Germline assignment: CDR1 LGHNA and CDR2 YSLEER. This CDR3 has 14 residues. The trim removed 2 bases at V and 7 bases at J, leaving 7 bases unmatched.